The clone carrying this T cell receptor beta chain came up a few times. Antigen: not known. Everyone who donated was a healthy bone marrow donor. Trimming at V came to 4 bases and at J to 7 bases, leaving 6 bases not matched to a gene. Per germline, CDR1 SEHNR and CDR2 FQNEAQ (reference sequence). The CDR3 has 16 residues. The data are from a study of cytomegalovirus exposure and HLA in healthy donors. Turning to the study itself: Some 85 million unique TCRs from HLA-typed donors were held in an early data release.

Primers: 60 Vbeta forward and 13 Jbeta reverse. TCRdb's copy holds only in-frame clones and misses some; the assay was immunoSEQ multiplex PCR. The profile shows about 160,000 clones, 75% to 90% of them singletons. General study findings and limits: It is likely that the observed cluster of highly shared sequence variants was a sequencing artifact. The classifier reportedly diagnosed cytomegalovirus status with high specificity and sensitivity.

The sequence derives from a girl aged 2-10 years in good health and CMV-seropositive. Sequencing was carried out using PBMCs. The V call is TRBV7-9, the J call TRBJ2-1; 14 bases agree with TRBD2. As DNA, the CDR3 is TGTGCCAGCAGCTCCCGGGGACTAGCGGGAGTTAATGAGCAGTTCTTC. Translating gives CASSSRGLAGVNEQFF.